Presented here are 5 T cell receptor beta chains from one specimen sequenced in a study of T cells in Graves' hyperthyroidism and ophthalmopathy. Amplification of TCR beta CDR3 regions used RNA as the template. The HTBI set primed first-round TCR CDR3 RT-PCR. TCRdb analysed the multiplex PCR reads with MiXCR anew, one entry per CDR3 protein. The sample lists approximately 710,000 distinct CDR3 sequences, around a sixth seen once, with 15% to 19% in the top ten. Sequenced material: blood. All receptors come from a man aged 45-65 years with Graves' hyperthyroidism.

The CDR3 sequence: CASSGGQFPTDTQYF. CDR3 in DNA: TGTGCCAGCAGCGGGGGACAGTTCCCCACAGATACGCAGTATTTT. The V call is TRBV9, the J call TRBJ2-3; 7 bases are a match to TRBD1. Germline CDR1 is SGDLS and CDR2 is YYNGEE. V shed 3 bases, J shed 2 bases, and the junction held 6 bases outside the gene matches. The CDR3 contains 15 residues.

The J gene is TRBJ2-7, the V gene TRBV24-1; a weak D match, TRBD1 (5 bases). This CDR3 has 15 residues. CDR1 and CDR2 from the germline V gene are KGHDR and SFDVKD. Trimming removed 2 bases from V and 0 bases from J, with 10 bases in between. DNA for the CDR3: TGTGCCACCAGTGATTCAACGACAGCCTCCTACGAGCAGTACTTC. Its protein is CATSDSTTASYEQYF.

This clonotype was detected many times. This rearrangement joins TRBV2 to TRBJ1-2; D is ambiguous. The V end lost 8 bases, the J end lost 5 bases, and 12 bases lay between the germline ends. The CDR3 totals 12 residues. Looked up from germline, CDR1 is SNHLY and CDR2 is FYNNEI. CDR3 amino acids: CASRPTVYGYTF. CDR3 DNA: TGTGCCAGCCGGCCGACCGTTTATGGCTACACCTTC.

This clonotype was picked up many times. The chain joins TRBV28 to TRBJ2-7, with 11 bases that match TRBD2. V shed 7 bases, J shed 0 bases, and the junction held 17 bases outside the gene matches. The CDR3 is 19 residues long. Germline V lookup: CDR1 MDHEN, CDR2 SYDVKM. DNA of the CDR3: TGTGCCAGCACCATAGGGTTCGGGACTAGCGGTCCTAGCTCCTACGAGCAGTACTTC. As protein: CASTIGFGTSGPSSYEQYF.

This clonotype was picked up many times. The chain employs TRBV5-1 and TRBJ2-1, with TRBD2 matching over 11 bases. J was trimmed by 6 bases and V by 4 bases; bases with no gene match: 12. Germline loops: CDR1 SGHRS, CDR2 YFSETQ. The CDR3 is made up of 17 amino acids. CDR3 protein: CASSPTPLAGGSNEQFF. The CDR3 bases are TGCGCCAGCAGCCCCACCCCCCTAGCGGGAGGCTCCAATGAGCAGTTCTTC.